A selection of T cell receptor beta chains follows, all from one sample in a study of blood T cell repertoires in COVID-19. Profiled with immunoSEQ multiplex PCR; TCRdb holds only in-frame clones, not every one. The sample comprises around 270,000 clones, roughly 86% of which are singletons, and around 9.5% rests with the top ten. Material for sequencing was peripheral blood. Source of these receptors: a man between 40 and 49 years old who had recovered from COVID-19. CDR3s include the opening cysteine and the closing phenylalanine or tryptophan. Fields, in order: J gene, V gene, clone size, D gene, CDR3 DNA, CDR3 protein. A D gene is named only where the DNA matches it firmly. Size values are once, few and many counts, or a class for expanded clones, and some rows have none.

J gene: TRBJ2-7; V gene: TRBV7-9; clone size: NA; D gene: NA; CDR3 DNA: TGTGCCAGCAGGCCGCCCGACAGTCTATTCCGGGGGTCCTACGAGCAGTACTTC; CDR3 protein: CASRPPDSLFRGSYEQYF
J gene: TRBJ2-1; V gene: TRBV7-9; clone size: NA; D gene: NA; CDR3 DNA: TGTGCCAGCAGCTTTAAGCGTTCAGACAATGAGCAGTTCTTC; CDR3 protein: CASSFKRSDNEQFF
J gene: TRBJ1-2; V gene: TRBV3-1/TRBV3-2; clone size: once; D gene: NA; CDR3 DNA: TGTGCCAGCACAGAAAACGGGGACTACTATGGCTACACCTTC; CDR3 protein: CASTENGDYYGYTF
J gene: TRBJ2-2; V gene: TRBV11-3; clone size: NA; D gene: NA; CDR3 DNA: TGTGCCAGCAGCCCCACGGGACTCAACACCGGGGAGCTGTTTTTT; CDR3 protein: CASSPTGLNTGELFF
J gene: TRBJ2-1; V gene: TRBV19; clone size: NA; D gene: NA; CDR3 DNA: TGTGCCAGTAAGTACGCGCCTACCTACAATGAGCAGTTCTTC; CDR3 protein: CASKYAPTYNEQFF
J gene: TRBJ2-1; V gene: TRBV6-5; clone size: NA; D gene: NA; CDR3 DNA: TGTGCCAGCAAAGCGGATATCTCCTACAATGAGCAGTTCTTC; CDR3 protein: CASKADISYNEQFF
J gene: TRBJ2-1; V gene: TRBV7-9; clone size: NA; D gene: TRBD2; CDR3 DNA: TGTGCCAGCAGCGAACTAGCGGGGGGGTTCTTC; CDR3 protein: CASSELAGGFF
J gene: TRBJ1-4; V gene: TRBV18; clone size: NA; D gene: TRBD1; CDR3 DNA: TGTGCCAGCTCGCGCACAGGGGCCGCCCTTAATGAAAAACTGTTTTTT; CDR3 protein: CASSRTGAALNEKLFF
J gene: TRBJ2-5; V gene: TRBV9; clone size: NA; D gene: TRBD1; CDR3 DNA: TGTGCCAGCAGCCCAAGGGGGCAGGGTGAGACCCAGTACTTC; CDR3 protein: CASSPRGQGETQYF
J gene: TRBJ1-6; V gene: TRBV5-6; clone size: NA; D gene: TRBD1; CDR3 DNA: TGTGCCAGCAGCCATGTCGGACAGGGACAGAATTCACCCCTCCACTTT; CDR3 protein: CASSHVGQGQNSPLHF
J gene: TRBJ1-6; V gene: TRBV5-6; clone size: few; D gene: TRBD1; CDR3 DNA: TGTGCCAGCACCCGCAGGGGGGCTTCACCCCTCCACTTT; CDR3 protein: CASTRRGASPLHF
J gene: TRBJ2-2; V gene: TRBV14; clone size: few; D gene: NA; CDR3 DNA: TGTGCCAGCAGCCAAGCCCTCTTCTCCGGGGAGCTGTTTTTT; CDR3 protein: CASSQALFSGELFF
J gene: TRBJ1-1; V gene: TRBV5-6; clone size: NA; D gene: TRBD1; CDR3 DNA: TGTGCCAGCAGCTTGCGTGGGACAGGGTGGGTGAACACTGAAGCTTTCTTT; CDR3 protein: CASSLRGTGWVNTEAFF
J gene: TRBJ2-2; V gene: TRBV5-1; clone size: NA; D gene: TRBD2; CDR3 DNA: TGCGCCAGCAGCTTGTATAGCGGGAGGGCCACCGCCGGGGAGCTGTTTTTT; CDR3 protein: CASSLYSGRATAGELFF
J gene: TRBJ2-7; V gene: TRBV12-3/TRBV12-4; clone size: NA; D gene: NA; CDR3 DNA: TGTGCCAGCAGTTTTACAGGCTACGAGCAGTACTTC; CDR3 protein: CASSFTGYEQYF
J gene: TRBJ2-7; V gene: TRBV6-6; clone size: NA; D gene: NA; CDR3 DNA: TGTGCCAGCAGTTACGGACAGCGCTCCTACGAGCAGTACTTC; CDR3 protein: CASSYGQRSYEQYF
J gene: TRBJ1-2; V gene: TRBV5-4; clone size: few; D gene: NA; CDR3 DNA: TGTGCCAGCAGCCGCGACAGGAACTATGGCTACACCTTC; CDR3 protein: CASSRDRNYGYTF
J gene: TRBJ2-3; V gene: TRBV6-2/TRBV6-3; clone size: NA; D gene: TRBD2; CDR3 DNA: TGTGCCAGCAGTTCCGGATATGAGGGACTAGCGGGATCAGATACGCAGTATTTT; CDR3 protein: CASSSGYEGLAGSDTQYF
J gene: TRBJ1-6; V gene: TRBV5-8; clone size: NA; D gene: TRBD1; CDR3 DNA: TGTGCCAGCAGCTTGGACGGGACAGGGCCCTCACCCCTCCACTTT; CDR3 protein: CASSLDGTGPSPLHF
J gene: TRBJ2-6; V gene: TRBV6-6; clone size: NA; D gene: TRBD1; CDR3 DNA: TGTGCCAGCAGTAACAGGGGGACAGGGGCCAACGTCCTGACTTTC; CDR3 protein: CASSNRGTGANVLTF
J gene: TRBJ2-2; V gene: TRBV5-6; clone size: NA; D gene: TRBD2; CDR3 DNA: TGTGCCAGCAGCTTGGATCTAGCGGGAGGCTCGCGGACCGGGGAGCTGTTTTTT; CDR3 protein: CASSLDLAGGSRTGELFF
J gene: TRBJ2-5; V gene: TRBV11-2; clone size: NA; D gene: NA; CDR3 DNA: TGTGCCAGCAGCTTAATCCCAGGGTCCCGAGAGACCCAGTACTTC; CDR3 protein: CASSLIPGSRETQYF
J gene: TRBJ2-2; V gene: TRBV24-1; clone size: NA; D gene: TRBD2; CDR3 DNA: TGTGCCACCAGTGACCTCCCGGGACTAGCGGACACCGGGGAGCTGTTTTTT; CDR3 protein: CATSDLPGLADTGELFF
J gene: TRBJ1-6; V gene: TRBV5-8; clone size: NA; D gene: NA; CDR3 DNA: TGTGCCAGCAGCTTGGTGTGGGGGGGGTACAGCTATAATTCACCCCTCCACTTT; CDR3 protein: CASSLVWGGYSYNSPLHF
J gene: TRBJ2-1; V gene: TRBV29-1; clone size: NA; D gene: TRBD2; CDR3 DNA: TGCAGCGCTGGACTAGCCCACAATGAGCAGTTCTTC; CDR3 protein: CSAGLAHNEQFF
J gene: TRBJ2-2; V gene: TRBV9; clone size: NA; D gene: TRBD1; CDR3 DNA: TGTGCCAGCAGCCCCGGAGGGACAGGGAACACCGGGGAGCTGTTTTTT; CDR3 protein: CASSPGGTGNTGELFF
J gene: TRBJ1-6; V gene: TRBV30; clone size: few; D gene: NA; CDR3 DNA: TGTGCCGGAAACACAGGGAATAATTCACCCCTCCACTTT; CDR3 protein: CAGNTGNNSPLHF
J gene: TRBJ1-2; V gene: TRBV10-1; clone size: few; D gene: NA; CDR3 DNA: TGCGCCAGCAGTTTCACAGACTATGGCTACACCTTC; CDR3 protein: CASSFTDYGYTF
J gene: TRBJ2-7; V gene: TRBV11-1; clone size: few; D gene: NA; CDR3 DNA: TGTGCCAGCAGCACTCACTACGAGCAGTACTTC; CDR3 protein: CASSTHYEQYF
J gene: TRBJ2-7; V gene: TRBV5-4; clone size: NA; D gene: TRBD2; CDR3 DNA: TGTGCCAGCAGCTTGTCTGGCGGGGGGGCCTACGAGCAGTACTTC; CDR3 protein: CASSLSGGGAYEQYF
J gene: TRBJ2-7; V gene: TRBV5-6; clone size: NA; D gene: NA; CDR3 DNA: TGTGCCAGCAGCTATGGCGGAGGGCTCTACGAGCAGTACTTC; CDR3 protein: CASSYGGGLYEQYF
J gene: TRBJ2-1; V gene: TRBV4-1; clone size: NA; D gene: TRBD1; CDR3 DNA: TGCGCCAGCAGCCAAGGGACAGGGCCGGCCTACAATGAGCAGTTCTTC; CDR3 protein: CASSQGTGPAYNEQFF
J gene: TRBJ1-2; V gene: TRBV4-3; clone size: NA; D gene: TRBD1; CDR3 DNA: TGCGCCAGCAGCGAGGGGGCTATTGGCTATGGCTACACCTTC; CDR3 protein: CASSEGAIGYGYTF
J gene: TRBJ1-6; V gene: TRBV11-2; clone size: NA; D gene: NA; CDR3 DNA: TGTGCCAGCAGCTCCCCTGCCCCTAATAATTCACCCCTCCACTTT; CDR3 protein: CASSSPAPNNSPLHF
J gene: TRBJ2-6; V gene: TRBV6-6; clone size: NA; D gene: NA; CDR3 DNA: NA; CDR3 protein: CASSSSSSNVLTF
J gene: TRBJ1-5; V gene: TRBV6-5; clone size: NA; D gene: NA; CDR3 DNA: TGTGCCAGCAGTAGCGGGAAGTATAGCAATCAGCCCCAGCATTTT; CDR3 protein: CASSSGKYSNQPQHF
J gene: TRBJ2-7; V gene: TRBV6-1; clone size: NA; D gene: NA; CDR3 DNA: TGTGCCAGCAGTGAATGGGTCCGAGGCGGGGTTTTGGTTTCGTACGAGCAGTACTTC; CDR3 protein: CASSEWVRGGVLVSYEQYF
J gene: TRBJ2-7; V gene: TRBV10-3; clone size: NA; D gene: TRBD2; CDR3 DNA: TGTGCCATCGGTTCTGCGGGAGGGCCCTTCTACGAGCAGTACTTC; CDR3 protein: CAIGSAGGPFYEQYF
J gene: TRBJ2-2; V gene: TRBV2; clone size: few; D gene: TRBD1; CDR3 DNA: TGTGCCAGCCAGGGGGTCCTGAACACCGGGGAGCTGTTTTTT; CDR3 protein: CASQGVLNTGELFF
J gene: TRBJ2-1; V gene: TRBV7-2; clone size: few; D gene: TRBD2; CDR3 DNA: TGTGCCAGCAGCTCTGATTATAGCGGGGGGGAACAGTTCTTC; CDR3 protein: CASSSDYSGGEQFF
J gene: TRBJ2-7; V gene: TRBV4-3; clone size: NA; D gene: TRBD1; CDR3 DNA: TGCGCCAGCAGCCAAGAGCGGACAGGGTTAACCCTATTCTACGAGCAGTACTTC; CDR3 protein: CASSQERTGLTLFYEQYF
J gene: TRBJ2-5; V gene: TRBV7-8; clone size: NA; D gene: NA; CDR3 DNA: TGTGCCAGCAGCTTAGCGCGAGAGACCCAGTACTTC; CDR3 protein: CASSLARETQYF
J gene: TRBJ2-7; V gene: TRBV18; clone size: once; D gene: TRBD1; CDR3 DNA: TGTGCCAGCTCACCACAAACAGGGGCCTACGAGCAGTACTTC; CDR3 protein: CASSPQTGAYEQYF
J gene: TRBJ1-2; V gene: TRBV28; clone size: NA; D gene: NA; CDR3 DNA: TGTGCCAGCAGTCCCCCGTTTCATGGCTACACCTTC; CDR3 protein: CASSPPFHGYTF
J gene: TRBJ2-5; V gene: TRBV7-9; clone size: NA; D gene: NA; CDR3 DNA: TGTGCCAGCAGCCTCACCTCGGGGGGCGGGAAGACCCAGTACTTC; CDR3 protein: CASSLTSGGGKTQYF
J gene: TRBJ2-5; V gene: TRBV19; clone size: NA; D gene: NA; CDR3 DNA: TGTGCCAGCAGGGACTTAGGGTCGGAGACCCAGTACTTC; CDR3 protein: CASRDLGSETQYF
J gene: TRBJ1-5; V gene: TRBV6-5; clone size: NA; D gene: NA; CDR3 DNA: TGTGCCAGCAACCCGGGACTCTCGAGCAATCAGCCCCAGCATTTT; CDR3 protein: CASNPGLSSNQPQHF
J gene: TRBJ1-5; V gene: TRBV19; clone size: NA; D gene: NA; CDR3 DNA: TGTGCCAGTAGTATTCGGGGTCAGCCCCAGCATTTT; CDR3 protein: CASSIRGQPQHF
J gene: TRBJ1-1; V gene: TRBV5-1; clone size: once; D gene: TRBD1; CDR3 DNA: TGCGCCAGCAGCTTGGGGACAGGGGGGACTGAAGCTTTCTTT; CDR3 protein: CASSLGTGGTEAFF
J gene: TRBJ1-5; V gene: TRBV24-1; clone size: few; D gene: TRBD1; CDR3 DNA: TGTGCCACCAGTGACCCGGGACAGGGCGGAAGCAATCAGCCCCAGCATTTT; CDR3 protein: CATSDPGQGGSNQPQHF